The 29 T cell receptor beta chains given below trace back to one sample, sequenced in a study of shared clonotypes between healthy human individuals. The table came from immunoSEQ multiplex PCR; TCRdb's copy has only in-frame clones and leaves some out. The sample records 2 million to 2.5 million clones, roughly 93% being singletons. Sequencing was performed on naive CD4+ T cells from PBMCs. As to subset: CD45RA+ positively selected. All receptors derive from a man aged 18 to 29 in good health. Some clones in this sample may be carry-over from other donors' samples.

The gene calls are TRBV11-1 and TRBJ2-7; D might be TRBD2 (6 bases). This CDR3 is 12 amino acids long. Trimming removed 3 bases at V and 7 bases at J, with 10 bases between. Per germline, CDR1 SGHAT and CDR2 FQDESV (reference sequence). The chain's CDR3 is CASSLGGKEQYF. The CDR3 DNA sequence: TGTGCCAGCAGCTTGGGCGGGAAGGAGCAGTACTTC.

DNA for the CDR3: TGCAGCGTTGCAGACGGGATTCAAGGGGCCAATGAGCAGTTCTTC. It translates to CSVADGIQGANEQFF. The chain carries TRBV29-1 and TRBJ2-1; the D call may be TRBD1 or TRBD2 (5 bases each). The CDR3 contains 15 residues. Trimming shortened V by 4 bases and J by 6 bases, and 19 bases separated the two germline ends. From germline, CDR1 is SQVTM and CDR2 ANQGSEA.

The chain employs TRBV9 and TRBJ2-1, with D possibly TRBD2 on 5 matching bases. Germline V lookup: CDR1 SGDLS, CDR2 YYNGEE. The CDR3 totals 13 residues. With 0 bases removed from V and 9 bases from J, the gap between germline ends came to 10 bases. The DNA for the CDR3 is TGTGCCAGCAGCGTAGATATTGGGAGTGAGCAGTTCTTC. Protein sequence: CASSVDIGSEQFF.

This chain connects TRBV28 to TRBJ1-2; no reliable D call. Germline V CDR1 and CDR2: MDHEN, SYDVKM. V lost 6 bases and J lost 4, with 15 bases in between. This CDR3 has 14 amino acids. In DNA, the CDR3 is TGTGCCAGCAGCGTGGGCCCACGAGTCTATGGCTACACCTTC. Translating gives CASSVGPRVYGYTF.

For this clone: Other DNA variants within this sample encode the same CDR3. V usage is TRBV28 and J usage is TRBJ1-4; 8 bases map to TRBD1. V shed 6 bases and J 4 bases; nucleotides not matched to a gene: 4. This CDR3 comprises 14 residues. Germline CDR1 reads MDHEN; CDR2 reads SYDVKM. As DNA, the CDR3 is TGTGCCAGCAGCCCCGGACAGGGTAATGAAAAACTGTTTTTT. Translated, it gives CASSPGQGNEKLFF.

This clone was seen just once. The chain has TRBV20-1 and TRBJ2-3; D unresolved. Looked up from germline, CDR1 is DFQATT and CDR2 is SNEGSKA (reference sequence). Trimming took off 5 bases at V and 4 bases at J, with 7 bases between the two ends. CDR3 length equals 11 residues. The CDR3 is CSAPSPDTQYF. In nucleotides, the CDR3 is TGCAGTGCTCCCTCGCCAGATACGCAGTATTTT.

V usage is TRBV27 and J usage is TRBJ2-7; TRBD1 is a possible D gene (6 bases). The V and J ends lost 2 bases and 9 bases respectively, with 14 bases between them. Germline-derived CDR1 and CDR2 are MNHEY and SMNVEV (reference sequence). The CDR3 consists of 13 residues. The CDR3, as DNA: TGTGCCAGCAGTTTAGCCAGGGGCACGGCGCAGTACTTC. It specifies CASSLARGTAQYF.

The V call is TRBV4-2, the J call TRBJ2-7, with TRBD1 matching over 9 bases. Trimming at V came to 4 bases and at J to 12 bases, leaving 13 bases not matched to a gene. Germline CDR1 and CDR2: LGHNA and YNFKEQ. There are 14 residues in the CDR3. The CDR3 loop is CASSRSGQGFDLYF. DNA for the CDR3: TGTGCCAGCAGCCGATCGGGACAGGGTTTTGATCTGTACTTC.

The chain uses TRBV14 and TRBJ1-1; the D is unclear. The CDR3 runs 16 residues. Trimming took 3 bases from V and 0 from J, leaving 14 bases between them. The V gene's germline CDR1 is SGHDN and CDR2 FVKESK. As DNA, the CDR3 is TGTGCCAGCAGCCAGTTTGGCGGAACCCTGAACACTGAAGCTTTCTTT. As protein: CASSQFGGTLNTEAFF. The complete variable domain, with remaining parts taken from reference TRBV14 and TRBJ1-1, reads EAGVTQFPSHSVIEKGQTVTLRCDPISGHDNLYWYRRVMGKEIKFLLHFVKESKQDESGMPNNRFLAERTGGTYSTLKVQPAELEDSGVYFCASSQFGGTLNTEAFFGQGTRLTVV.

The CDR3 reads CASNLLAGTNTGELFF. Here the CDR3 DNA reads TGCGCCAGCAACCTCCTAGCGGGAACGAACACCGGGGAGCTGTTTTTT. This sequence joins TRBV5-1 and TRBJ2-2, with 9 bases matching TRBD2. Germline V CDR1 and CDR2: SGHRS, YFSETQ. The junction had 6 bases not matched to a gene; V was cut back by 6 bases and J by 0 bases. This CDR3 is 16 amino acids long.

This chain links TRBV5-1 with TRBJ2-3, with 9 bases fitting TRBD1. CDR1 and CDR2 from the germline V gene are SGHRS and YFSETQ. Trimming took 3 bases from V and 4 from J; bases not matched to a gene: 3. The CDR3 sequence is 14 residues long. The CDR3 nucleotides read TGCGCCAGCAGCTCACAGGGGGCGTCAGATACGCAGTATTTT. This sequence encodes CASSSQGASDTQYF.

As concerns this clone: This CDR3 is also generated by other DNA sequences in the sample. The chain has TRBV5-1 and TRBJ2-7; no clear D. Germline V gene lookup returns CDR1 SGHRS and CDR2 YFSETQ. V dropped 0 bases and J dropped 5 bases, with 6 bases sitting between them. The CDR3 loop spans 12 amino acids. CDR3 sequence (DNA): TGCGCCAGCAGCTTGGTCGGAGACGAGCAGTACTTC. Protein sequence: CASSLVGDEQYF.

Remarks on this clone: This specimen includes other DNA sequences encoding the same CDR3. The gene calls are TRBV28 and TRBJ2-7; 8 nucleotides match TRBD1. J was trimmed by 4 bases and V by 3 bases; bases with no gene match: 5. CDR1 and CDR2 (germline): MDHEN, SYDVKM. The CDR3 sequence is 14 residues long. The CDR3 spells CASSFAGGGYEQYF. CDR3 coding DNA: TGTGCCAGCAGTTTTGCAGGGGGCGGTTACGAGCAGTACTTC. The full variable domain, its missing parts supplied by reference TRBV28 and TRBJ2-7, is DVKVTQSSRYLVKRTGEKVFLECVQDMDHENMFWYRQDPGLGLRLIYFSYDVKMKEKGDIPEGYSVSREKKERFSLILESASTNQTSMYLCASSFAGGGYEQYFGPGTRLTVT.

This chain connects TRBV7-3 to TRBJ2-3; D uncertain. CDR3 size: 13 residues. Germline CDR1 is SGHTA and CDR2 is FQGTGA. V lost 5 bases to trimming and J lost 3 bases, with 9 bases between them. The CDR3 nucleotides read TGTGCCAGCAGCCCCCCCCATACAGATACGCAGTATTTT. Its protein is CASSPPHTDTQYF.

The chain links TRBV5-1 to TRBJ1-1, with 9 bases identical to TRBD1. Looked up from germline, CDR1 is SGHRS and CDR2 is YFSETQ. The CDR3 is 15 amino acids. V lost 4 bases, J lost 1 base, and 5 bases stayed unmatched. CDR3 bases: TGCGCCAGCAGCGGTGGACAGGGGCGGAACACTGAAGCTTTCTTT. Translation: CASSGGQGRNTEAFF.

A few counts support this clone. Other DNA sequences in the same sample also yield this CDR3. This rearrangement joins TRBV5-4 to TRBJ1-2, with D hard to call. The V and J ends lost 4 bases and 2 bases respectively, with 12 bases between them. In germline, CDR1 is SGHNT, CDR2 YYREEE (reference sequence). The CDR3 length is 14 residues. The CDR3 nucleotides are TGTGCCAGCAGCCTGGCCGGGGTCAACTATGGCTACACCTTC. Translating gives CASSLAGVNYGYTF.

The CDR3 loop reads CASSRLAGANTGELFF. The CDR3 DNA follows: TGTGCCAGTAGCCGACTAGCGGGTGCGAACACCGGGGAGCTGTTTTTT. V gene TRBV19 combines with J gene TRBJ2-2, with 10 nucleotides matching TRBD2. Germline CDR1 reads LNHDA; CDR2 reads SQIVND (reference sequence). V was pared by 6 bases and J by 0 bases, with 4 bases of the junction left unmatched. CDR3 length equals 16 residues. The whole variable domain, filled in from reference TRBV19 and TRBJ2-2, reads DGGITQSPKYLFRKEGQNVTLSCEQNLNHDAMYWYRQDPGQGLRLIYYSQIVNDFQKGDIAEGYSVSREKKESFPLTVTSAQKNPTAFYLCASSRLAGANTGELFFGEGSRLTVL.

This chain connects TRBV4-2 to TRBJ2-2; 13 bases are a match to TRBD2. CDR1 LGHNA and CDR2 YNFKEQ come from the germline V gene. The CDR3 is made up of 19 amino acids. Unmatched junction bases numbered 8, after V lost 3 bases and J lost 1 base. CDR3 loop: CASSHEPGLAGENTGELFF. CDR3 nucleotides: TGTGCCAGCAGCCACGAACCCGGACTAGCGGGAGAGAACACCGGGGAGCTGTTTTTT.

J is TRBJ1-2 and V is TRBV30; D is possibly TRBD1 (6 bases). V dropped 3 bases and J dropped 6 bases, with 14 bases sitting between them. The CDR3 is 13 amino acids. Germline loops: CDR1 GTSNPN, CDR2 SVGIG (reference sequence). The CDR3 nucleotides are TGTGCCTGGAGCCCCGGCAGGGGAAATGGCTACACCTTC. It is translated as CAWSPGRGNGYTF.

CDR3 DNA sequence: TGTGCCAGCAGTTCCAGGGGAAGTCCCTATGGCTACACCTTC. As protein: CASSSRGSPYGYTF. The rearrangement uses TRBV28 and TRBJ1-2, with D possibly TRBD1 on 6 matching bases. This CDR3 comprises 14 residues. Germline V CDR1 and CDR2: MDHEN, SYDVKM. Trimming stripped 4 bases from V and 4 bases from J, with 13 bases between.

The V and J genes are TRBV20-1 and TRBJ1-1, with D uncertain. This CDR3 spans 11 amino acids. V shed 5 bases and J shed 2 bases, with 6 bases lying between them. CDR1 is DFQATT and CDR2 is SNEGSKA in the germline V gene (reference sequence). The chain's CDR3 is CSAPPNTEAFF. The CDR3 nucleotides are TGCAGTGCTCCGCCCAACACTGAAGCTTTCTTT.

In its sample, this clone was seen once. The chain recombines TRBV18 with TRBJ2-3, with a possible D match to TRBD2 (5 bases). The CDR3 spans 15 residues. V lost 4 bases, J lost 3 bases, and 14 bases lay in between. Germline V gene sequence: CDR1 KGHSH, CDR2 LQKENI. CDR3 in DNA: TGTGCCAGCTCACAGGGAGTGATAAGGACAGATACGCAGTATTTT. Amino acid sequence: CASSQGVIRTDTQYF.

The chain combines TRBV7-9 with TRBJ1-1; no clear D. The CDR3 extends over 18 amino acids. Germline CDR1 SEHNR, CDR2 FQNEAQ (reference sequence). Trimming cost V 1 base and J 1 base, with 19 bases left between them. CDR3 region: CASSLVNQAGQTNTEAFF. The DNA for the CDR3 is TGTGCCAGCAGCTTAGTTAACCAGGCCGGGCAGACGAACACTGAAGCTTTCTTT.

This clone was counted once. The chain couples TRBV11-1 to TRBJ2-4, with D tentatively TRBD2 (7 bases). Germline V gene data show CDR1 as SGHAT and CDR2 as FQDESV (reference sequence). CDR3 length: 17 amino acids. Trimming removed 3 bases from V and 9 bases from J, with 24 bases in between. CDR3 sequence (DNA): TGTGCCAGCAGCTTTACGACAGGATCCTTGGGAGGGAGCATTCAGTACTTC. Translating it yields CASSFTTGSLGGSIQYF.

The chain has TRBV6-5 and TRBJ2-7; D not resolved. V dropped 7 bases and J dropped 2 bases, with 15 bases sitting between them. CDR1 is MNHEY and CDR2 is SVGAGI in the germline V gene. The CDR3 has 14 residues. This chain's CDR3 is CASTSPDGAYEQYF. The CDR3 DNA reads TGTGCCAGCACCTCCCCGGACGGTGCCTACGAGCAGTACTTC.

The chain uses TRBV6-5 and TRBJ2-3; 7 bases agree with TRBD2. The germline V gene encodes CDR1 MNHEY and CDR2 SVGAGI. The CDR3 totals 15 residues. The V segment lost 6 bases and the J segment 4 bases; nucleotides outside the gene matches: 10. The CDR3 DNA sequence: TGTGCCAGCAGGCAACACCGACTAGCACCAGATACGCAGTATTTT. Its translation is CASRQHRLAPDTQYF.

This clone was detected once. The genes are TRBV19 and TRBJ1-1; D gene uncertain. The V end was cut by 1 base, the J end by 4 bases, with 10 bases between. The CDR3 is 14 residues long. The V gene's germline CDR1 is LNHDA and CDR2 SQIVND (reference sequence). CDR3 in DNA: TGTGCCAGTAGTATAGCCGAGGGTGGCACTGAAGCTTTCTTT. Protein sequence: CASSIAEGGTEAFF. Looking up the rest from reference TRBV19 and TRBJ1-1 gives the full variable domain: DGGITQSPKYLFRKEGQNVTLSCEQNLNHDAMYWYRQDPGQGLRLIYYSQIVNDFQKGDIAEGYSVSREKKESFPLTVTSAQKNPTAFYLCASSIAEGGTEAFFGQGTRLTVV.

The chain is built from TRBV5-4 and TRBJ2-5; D unclear. Trimming took 0 bases from V and 5 from J, leaving 5 bases between them. Germline-derived CDR1 and CDR2 are SGHNT and YYREEE (reference sequence). The CDR3 contains 12 residues. CDR3 coding DNA: TGTGCCAGCAGCTTGGTTTCCGAGACCCAGTACTTC. Residues: CASSLVSETQYF.

The chain uses TRBV11-2 and TRBJ2-7; 9 bases match TRBD2. After removal of 6 bases from V and 1 base from J, the junction contained 7 bases not matched to a gene. Germline values: CDR1 SGHAT, CDR2 FQNNGV. CDR3 length: 15 residues. The CDR3 DNA is TGTGCCAGCAGGCAGACTAGCGGAGTTTCCTACGAGCAGTACTTC. Protein: CASRQTSGVSYEQYF.